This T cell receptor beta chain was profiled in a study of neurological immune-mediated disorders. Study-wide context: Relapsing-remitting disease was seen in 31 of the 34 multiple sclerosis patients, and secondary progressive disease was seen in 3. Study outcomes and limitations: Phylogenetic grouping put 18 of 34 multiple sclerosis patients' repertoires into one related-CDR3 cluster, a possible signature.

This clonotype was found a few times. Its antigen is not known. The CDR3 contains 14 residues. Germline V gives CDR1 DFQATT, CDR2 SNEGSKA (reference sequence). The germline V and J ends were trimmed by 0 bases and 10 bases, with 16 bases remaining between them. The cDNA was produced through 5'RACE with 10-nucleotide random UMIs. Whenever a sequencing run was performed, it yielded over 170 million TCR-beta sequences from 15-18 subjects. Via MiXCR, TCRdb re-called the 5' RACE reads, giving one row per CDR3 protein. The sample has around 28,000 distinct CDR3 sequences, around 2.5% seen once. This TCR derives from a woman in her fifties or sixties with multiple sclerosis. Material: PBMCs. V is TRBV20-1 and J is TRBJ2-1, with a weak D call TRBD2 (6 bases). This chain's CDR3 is CSARDRRELMEQFF. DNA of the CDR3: TGCAGTGCTAGAGACCGGCGGGAACTCATGGAGCAGTTCTTC.